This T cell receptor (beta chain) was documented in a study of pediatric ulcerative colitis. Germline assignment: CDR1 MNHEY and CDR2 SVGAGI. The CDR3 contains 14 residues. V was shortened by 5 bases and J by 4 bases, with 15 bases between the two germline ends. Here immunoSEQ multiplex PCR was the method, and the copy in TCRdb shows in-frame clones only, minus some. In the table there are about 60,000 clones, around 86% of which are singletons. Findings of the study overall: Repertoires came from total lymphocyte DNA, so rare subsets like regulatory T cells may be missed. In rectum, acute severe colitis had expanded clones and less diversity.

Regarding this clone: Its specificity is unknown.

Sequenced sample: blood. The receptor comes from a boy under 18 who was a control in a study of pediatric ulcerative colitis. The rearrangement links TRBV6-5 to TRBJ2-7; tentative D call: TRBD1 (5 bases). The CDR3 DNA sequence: TGTGCCAGCAGTGTCAGGGTCTGGCAGTACGAGCAGTACTTC. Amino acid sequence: CASSVRVWQYEQYF.